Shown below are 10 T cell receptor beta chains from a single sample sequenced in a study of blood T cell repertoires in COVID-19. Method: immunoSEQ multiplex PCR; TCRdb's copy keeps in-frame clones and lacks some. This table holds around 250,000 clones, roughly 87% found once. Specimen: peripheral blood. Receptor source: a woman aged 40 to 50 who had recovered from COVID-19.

The DNA for the CDR3 is TGTGCCTGGAGTGGGACGGGGGGGCAAGAGACCCAGTACTTC. Translated, it gives CAWSGTGGQETQYF. The chain joins TRBV30 to TRBJ2-5; 8 nucleotides line up with TRBD2. The CDR3 covers 14 residues. The V gene's germline CDR1 is GTSNPN and CDR2 SVGIG (reference sequence). The trim removed 1 base at V and 2 bases at J, leaving 3 bases unmatched.

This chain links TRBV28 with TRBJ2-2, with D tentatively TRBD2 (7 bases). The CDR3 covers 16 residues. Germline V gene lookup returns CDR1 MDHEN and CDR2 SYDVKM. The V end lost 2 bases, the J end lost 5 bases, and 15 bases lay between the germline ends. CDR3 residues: CASSLVGGAVTGELFF. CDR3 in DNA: TGTGCCAGCAGTTTAGTTGGGGGGGCCGTAACCGGGGAGCTGTTTTTT.

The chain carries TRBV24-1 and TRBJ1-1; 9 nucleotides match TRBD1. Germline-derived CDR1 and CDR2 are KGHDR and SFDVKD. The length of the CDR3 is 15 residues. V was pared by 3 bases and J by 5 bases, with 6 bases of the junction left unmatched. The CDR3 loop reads CATSDEKTGGTEAFF. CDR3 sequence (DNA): TGTGCCACCAGTGATGAGAAGACAGGGGGAACTGAAGCTTTCTTT.

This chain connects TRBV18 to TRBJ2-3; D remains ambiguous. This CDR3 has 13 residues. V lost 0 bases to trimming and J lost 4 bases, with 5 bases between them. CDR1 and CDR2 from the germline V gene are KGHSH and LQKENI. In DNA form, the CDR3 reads TGTGCCAGCTCACCACCGAGCGCAGATACGCAGTATTTT. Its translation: CASSPPSADTQYF.

This CDR3 is CASSIDRGQDGYTF. The CDR3 region has the DNA TGTGCCAGTAGTATCGACAGGGGGCAGGATGGCTACACCTTC. The chain couples TRBV19 to TRBJ1-2; TRBD1 matches 10 bases. Germline CDR1 reads LNHDA; CDR2 reads SQIVND (reference sequence). The CDR3 has 14 residues. V lost 3 bases and J lost 6; bases outside the gene matches: 4.

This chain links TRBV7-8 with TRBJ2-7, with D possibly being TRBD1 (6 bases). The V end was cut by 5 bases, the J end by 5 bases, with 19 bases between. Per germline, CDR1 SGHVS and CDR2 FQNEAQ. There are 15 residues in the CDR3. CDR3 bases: TGTGCCAGCAGCCGCAGGGGTCCATCCCTGGACGAGCAGTACGTC. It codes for CASSRRGPSLDEQYV.

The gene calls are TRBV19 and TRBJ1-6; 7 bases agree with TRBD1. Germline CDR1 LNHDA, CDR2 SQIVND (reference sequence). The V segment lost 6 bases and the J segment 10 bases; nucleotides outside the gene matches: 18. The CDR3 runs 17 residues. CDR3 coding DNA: TGTGCCAGTAGGCCAACGACAGGGCAAGGGATTCTGTCACCCCTCCACTTT. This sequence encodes CASRPTTGQGILSPLHF.

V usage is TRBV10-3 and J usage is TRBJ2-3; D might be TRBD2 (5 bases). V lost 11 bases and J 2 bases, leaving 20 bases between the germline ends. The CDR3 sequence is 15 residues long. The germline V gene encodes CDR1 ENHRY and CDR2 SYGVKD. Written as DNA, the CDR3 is TGTGCCGCCGAACGGGGTTTAGCGTCCACAGATACGCAGTATTTT. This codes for CAAERGLASTDTQYF.

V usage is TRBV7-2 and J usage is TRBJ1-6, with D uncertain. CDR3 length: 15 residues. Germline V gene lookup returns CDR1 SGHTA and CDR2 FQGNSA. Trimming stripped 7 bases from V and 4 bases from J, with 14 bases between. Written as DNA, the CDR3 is TGTGCCAGCACCCTTTCACTCCAATATAATTCACCCCTCCACTTT. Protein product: CASTLSLQYNSPLHF.

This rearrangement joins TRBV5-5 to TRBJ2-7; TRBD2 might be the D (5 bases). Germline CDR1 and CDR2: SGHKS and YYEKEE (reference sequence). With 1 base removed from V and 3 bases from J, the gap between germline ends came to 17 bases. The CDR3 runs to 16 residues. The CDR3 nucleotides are TGTGCCAGCAGCTTGTTCGGCACTACGGGGATCTACGAGCAGTACTTC. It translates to CASSLFGTTGIYEQYF. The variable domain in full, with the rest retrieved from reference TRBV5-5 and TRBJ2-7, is DAGVTQSPTHLIKTRGQQVTLRCSPISGHKSVSWYQQVLGQGPQFIFQYYEKEERGRGNFPDRFSARQFPNYSSELNVNALLLGDSALYLCASSLFGTTGIYEQYFGPGTRLTVT.